This entry describes one TCR beta chain. Template material for amplifying TCR beta CDR3 regions consisted of RNA transcripts. The TCR CDR3 was amplified in a first-round RT-PCR using the HTBI primer set. TCRdb reanalysed the multiplex PCR reads using MiXCR and keeps one entry per CDR3 protein. The repertoire consists of under 550,000 distinct CDR3 sequences, with just under 20% occurring once and the leading ten covering over 45%. This record belongs to a study of T cells in Graves' hyperthyroidism and ophthalmopathy. The origin of this receptor is a man in his forties with Graves' ophthalmopathy. Sequencing was done on a sample of blood.

The CDR3 spells CASSHGTGGPGYTF. As DNA, the CDR3 is TGTGCCAGCAGTCATGGGACAGGGGGCCCTGGCTACACCTTC. The V and J genes are TRBV6-9 and TRBJ1-2, with 12 positions matching TRBD1. Germline values: CDR1 MNHGY, CDR2 SVAAGI. Germline trimming cut 5 bases from V and 7 bases from J; bases unmatched to any gene: 5. The CDR3 consists of 14 residues.